This T cell receptor beta chain was documented in a study of Tregs in tolerant kidney transplant recipients. General study findings and limits: No direct test of biological reproducibility was done here.

Here immunoSEQ multiplex PCR was the method, and the copy in TCRdb shows in-frame clones only, minus some. This table holds some 68,000 clones, around 83% found once. V was pared by 5 bases and J by 11 bases, with 19 bases between. CDR1 SEHNR and CDR2 FQNEAQ come from the germline V gene (reference sequence). The CDR3 consists of 14 residues. CD4+CD25+CD127- Tregs, CD4+CD25- non-Tregs, CD4 and CD8 cells were sorted. This clone was found a few times. Its antigen is currently unknown. What was sequenced was CD4+ T cells from blood. The receptor comes from a human donor in good health. The J gene is TRBJ1-5, the V gene TRBV7-9; D is uncertain. CDR3 region: CASSRDLNPGTQHF. CDR3 DNA: TGTGCCAGCAGCCGCGACCTAAACCCCGGTACCCAGCATTTT. Looking up the rest from reference TRBV7-9 and TRBJ1-5 gives the full variable domain: DTGVSQNPRHKITKRGQNVTFRCDPISEHNRLYWYRQTLGQGPEFLTYFQNEAQLEKSRLLSDRFSAERPKGSFSTLEIQRTEQGDSAMYLCASSRDLNPGTQHFGDGTRLSIL.